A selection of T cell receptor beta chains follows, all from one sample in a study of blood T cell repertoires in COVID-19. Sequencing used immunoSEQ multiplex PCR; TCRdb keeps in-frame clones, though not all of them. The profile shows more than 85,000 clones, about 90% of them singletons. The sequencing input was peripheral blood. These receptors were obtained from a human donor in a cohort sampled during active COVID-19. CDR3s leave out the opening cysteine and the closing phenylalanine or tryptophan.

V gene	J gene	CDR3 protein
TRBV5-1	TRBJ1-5	ASSLAPTGGNQPQH
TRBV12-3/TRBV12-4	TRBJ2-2	ASSLRETGELF
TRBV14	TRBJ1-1	ASSQTRGRGEAF
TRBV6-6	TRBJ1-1	ASSATRQGNTEAF
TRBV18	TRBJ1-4	ASSPRQGNQLF
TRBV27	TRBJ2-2	ASSLNRGLAGTTGELF
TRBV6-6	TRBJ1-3	ASSSLGQGGNTIY
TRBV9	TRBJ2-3	ASSALGGTDTQY
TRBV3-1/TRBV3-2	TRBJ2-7	ASSSRGQGAYEQY
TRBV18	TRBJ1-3	ASSRNWQGSSGNTIY
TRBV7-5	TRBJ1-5	VRSVTSDPGESNQPQH
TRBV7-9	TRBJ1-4	ASSLADRGEKLF
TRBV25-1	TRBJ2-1	ASRGKPGHLDNEQF
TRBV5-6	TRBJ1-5	ASSLGINQPQH
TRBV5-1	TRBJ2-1	ASSPAGTSGGYEQF
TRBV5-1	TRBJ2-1	ASSGGTGSTYNEQF
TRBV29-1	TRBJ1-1	SARGNLNTEAF
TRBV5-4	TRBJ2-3	ASSFTGRGVPDTQY
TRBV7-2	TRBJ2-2	ASSPGGPNTGELF
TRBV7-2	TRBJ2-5	ASSLYIADDQY
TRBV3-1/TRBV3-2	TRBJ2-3	ASSPRDRGNTDTQY
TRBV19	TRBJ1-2	ASSAYPGQGTNYGYT
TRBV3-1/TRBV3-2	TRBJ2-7	ASSHSWTRSHEQY
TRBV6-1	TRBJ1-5	ASSAWGGVGNQPQH
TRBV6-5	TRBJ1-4	ASSRQGSTNEKLF
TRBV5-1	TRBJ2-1	ASSLETGAYNEQF
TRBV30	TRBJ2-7	AWSVRGGGFYEQY
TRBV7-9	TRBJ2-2	ASSLDSFTGELF
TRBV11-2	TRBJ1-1	ASSPGVQSTEAF
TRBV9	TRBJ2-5	ASSGTSEVQETQY
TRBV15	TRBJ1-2	ATSRGAPRGHRQVGYT
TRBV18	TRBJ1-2	ASSPDSSYGYT
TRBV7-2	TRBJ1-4	ASRRQGSTNEKLF
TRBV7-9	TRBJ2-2	ASTGQGTNTGELF
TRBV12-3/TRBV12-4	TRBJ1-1	ASKPGHRTEAF
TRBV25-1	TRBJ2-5	ASRLTSGAQETQY
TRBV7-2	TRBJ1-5	ASSHFSSNQPQH
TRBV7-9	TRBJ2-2	ASSTIQGAGELF
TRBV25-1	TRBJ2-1	ASRGLVRDNEQF
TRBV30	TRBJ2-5	AWSVRGGVVKTQY
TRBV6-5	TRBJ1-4	ASSQGDSQKLF
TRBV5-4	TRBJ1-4	ASSQDRGSEKLF
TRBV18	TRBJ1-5	ASSLYRDSSSPQH
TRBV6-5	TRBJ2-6	ASELKGANVLT
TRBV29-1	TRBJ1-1	SVEIIGLTEAF
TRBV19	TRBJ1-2	ASSIPPQGAPGYGYT
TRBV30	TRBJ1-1	AWSVRGDTEAF
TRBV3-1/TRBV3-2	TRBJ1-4	ASSQMTGHTEKLF
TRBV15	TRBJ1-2	ATSRTGDYGYT
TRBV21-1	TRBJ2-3	ASSTRDGRPTDTQY
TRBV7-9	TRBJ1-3	ASSPLSGRGNTIY